A single sample gave rise to the 6 T cell receptor beta chains below, sequenced in a study of blood T cells in healthy people across ages. With a J-beta primer mix and a sample-barcoded 5' primer, a second PCR ran roughly 7 to 11 cycles. TCRdb passed the 5' RACE reads through MiXCR, listing each CDR3 protein once. The sample contains over 1.5 million distinct CDR3 sequences, about 50% of which appear only once. The sequenced material came from blood. The receptors shown here come from a woman in her 40s in good health.

In this sample, this clonotype turned up a few times. V usage is TRBV24-1 and J usage is TRBJ2-5, with D possibly being TRBD2 (5 bases). CDR3 length equals 16 residues. Germline assignment: CDR1 KGHDR and CDR2 SFDVKD. Trimming stripped 4 bases from V and 5 bases from J, with 19 bases between. CDR3 bases: TGTGCCACCAGTGAACCTGAGGGCCCCGGTGTCGAGACCCAGTACTTC. It is translated as CATSEPEGPGVETQYF.

This clonotype has just a few counts. The chain carries TRBV5-5 and TRBJ2-3, with no clear D. Trimming took off 4 bases at V and 2 bases at J, with 17 bases between the two ends. Germline lookup yields CDR1 SGHKS and CDR2 YYEKEE (reference sequence). This CDR3 has 16 amino acids. The CDR3 reads CASSEPIGSFTDTQYF. Written as DNA, the CDR3 is TGTGCCAGCAGCGAACCCATCGGCAGCTTCACAGATACGCAGTATTTT.

V gene TRBV20-1 combines with J gene TRBJ2-7; D is perhaps TRBD2 (6 bases). This CDR3 is built from 12 residues. Germline CDR1 reads DFQATT; CDR2 reads SNEGSKA (reference sequence). Here the CDR3 DNA reads TGCACCCCTATGGGGGGTCCCCACGAGCAGTACTTC. Protein sequence: CTPMGGPHEQYF.

Concerning this clonotype itself: One end of the junction is discordant with germline, which a read error may explain. V is TRBV7-8 and J is TRBJ2-7; D is unresolved. Per germline, CDR1 SGHVS and CDR2 FQNEAQ. CDR3 length equals 13 residues. This CDR3 is CVSSLARMDEQYF. As DNA, the CDR3 is TGTGTCAGCAGCTTAGCTAGGATGGACGAGCAGTACTTC.

V is TRBV6-5 and J is TRBJ2-1; D is possibly TRBD2 (6 bases). CDR3 length: 14 residues. In germline, CDR1 is MNHEY, CDR2 SVGAGI. Trimming pared 3 bases from V and 7 bases from J, leaving 13 bases between. CDR3 residues: CASSYRPGSNEQFF. Written as DNA, the CDR3 is TGTGCCAGCAGTTATCGCCCCGGGAGTAATGAGCAGTTCTTC.

This clonotype was counted a single time. The CDR3 loop is CPSVGQGNAPYNEQFF. In DNA, the CDR3 is TGCCCTAGCGTTGGACAGGGGAACGCTCCCTACAATGAGCAGTTCTTC. The chain is built from TRBV29-1 and TRBJ2-1; 9 nucleotides align to TRBD1. From germline, CDR1 is SQVTM and CDR2 ANQGSEA. The CDR3 extends over 16 amino acids.